The clone carrying this TCR beta chain was detected a few times. The antigen is undetermined. Trimming stripped 7 bases from V and 3 bases from J, with 13 bases between. This CDR3 spans 14 amino acids. Germline CDR1 reads LNHDA; CDR2 reads SQIVND (reference sequence). The sample is drawn from a study of naive and memory T cell subsets. Overall study findings and caveats: A few larger clonotypes appeared in naive repertoires, especially CD8, possibly memory cells re-expressing CD45RA.

Both TRBC1 and TRBC2 were covered by a beta constant-region primer of two equimolar oligonucleotides. Four rounds of PCR amplified the ligated cDNA using nested alpha and beta constant-region primers plus SP2. One entry per CDR3 protein results from TCRdb running MiXCR on the UMI-ligation and nested PCR reads. The repertoire holds fewer than 150,000 distinct CDR3 sequences, with approximately 20% as singletons. Sequenced sample: naive CD8+ T cells from blood. The chain employs TRBV19 and TRBJ2-1; D unclear. The clonotype originates from a human donor in good health. The CDR3, as DNA: TGTGCCAGTAAAATGGCGGAATACTACAATGAGCAGTTCTTC. It yields the protein CASKMAEYYNEQFF.